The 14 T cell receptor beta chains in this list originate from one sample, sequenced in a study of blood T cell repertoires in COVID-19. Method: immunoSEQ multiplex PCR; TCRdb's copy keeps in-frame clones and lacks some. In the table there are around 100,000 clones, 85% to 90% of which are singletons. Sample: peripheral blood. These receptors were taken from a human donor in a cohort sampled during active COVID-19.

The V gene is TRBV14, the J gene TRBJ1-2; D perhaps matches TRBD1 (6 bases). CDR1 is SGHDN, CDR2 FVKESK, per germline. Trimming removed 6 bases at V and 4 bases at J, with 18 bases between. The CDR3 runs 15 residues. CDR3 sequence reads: CASSHTIRDIYGYTF. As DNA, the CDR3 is TGTGCCAGCAGTCATACCATTCGGGACATCTATGGCTACACCTTC. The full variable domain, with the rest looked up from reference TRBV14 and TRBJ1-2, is EAGVTQFPSHSVIEKGQTVTLRCDPISGHDNLYWYRRVMGKEIKFLLHFVKESKQDESGMPNNRFLAERTGGTYSTLKVQPAELEDSGVYFCASSHTIRDIYGYTFGSGTRLTVV.

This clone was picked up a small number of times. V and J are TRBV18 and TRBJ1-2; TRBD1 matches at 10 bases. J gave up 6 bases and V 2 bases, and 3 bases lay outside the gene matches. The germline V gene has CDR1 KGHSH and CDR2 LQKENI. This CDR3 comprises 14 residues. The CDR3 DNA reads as TGTGCCAGCTCACCAGCGGACAGGGGGGATGGCTACACCTTC. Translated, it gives CASSPADRGDGYTF.

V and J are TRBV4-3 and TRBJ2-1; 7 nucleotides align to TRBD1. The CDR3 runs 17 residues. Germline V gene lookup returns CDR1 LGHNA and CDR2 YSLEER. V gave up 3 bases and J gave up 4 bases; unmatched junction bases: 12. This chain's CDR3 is CASSQDADREIYNEQFF. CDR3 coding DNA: TGCGCCAGCAGCCAGGATGCCGACAGGGAAATTTACAATGAGCAGTTCTTC.

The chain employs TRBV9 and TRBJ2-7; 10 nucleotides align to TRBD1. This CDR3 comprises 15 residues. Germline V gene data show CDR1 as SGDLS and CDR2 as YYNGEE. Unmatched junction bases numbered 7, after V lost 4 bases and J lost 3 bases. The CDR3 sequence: CASSTTTGGIYEQYF. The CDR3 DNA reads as TGTGCCAGCAGCACAACGACAGGGGGCATCTACGAGCAGTACTTC.

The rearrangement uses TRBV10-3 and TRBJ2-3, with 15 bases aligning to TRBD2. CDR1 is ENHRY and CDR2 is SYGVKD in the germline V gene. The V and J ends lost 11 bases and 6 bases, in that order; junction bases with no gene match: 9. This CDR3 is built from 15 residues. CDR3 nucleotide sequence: TGTGCCGTGGGACTAGCGGGAGGAGGTGGGGATACGCAGTATTTT. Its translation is CAVGLAGGGGDTQYF.

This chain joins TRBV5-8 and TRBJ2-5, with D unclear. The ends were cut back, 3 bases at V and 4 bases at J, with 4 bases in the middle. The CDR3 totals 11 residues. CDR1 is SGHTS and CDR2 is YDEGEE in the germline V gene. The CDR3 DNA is TGTGCCAGCAGCTCGCGAGAGACCCAGTACTTC. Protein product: CASSSRETQYF.

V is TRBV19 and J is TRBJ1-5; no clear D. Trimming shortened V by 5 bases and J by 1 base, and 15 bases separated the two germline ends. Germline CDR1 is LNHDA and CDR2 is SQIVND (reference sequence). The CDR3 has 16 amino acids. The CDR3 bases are TGTGCCAGTAGTGCCCCCCCGGGGAACAGCAATCAGCCCCAGCATTTT. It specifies CASSAPPGNSNQPQHF.

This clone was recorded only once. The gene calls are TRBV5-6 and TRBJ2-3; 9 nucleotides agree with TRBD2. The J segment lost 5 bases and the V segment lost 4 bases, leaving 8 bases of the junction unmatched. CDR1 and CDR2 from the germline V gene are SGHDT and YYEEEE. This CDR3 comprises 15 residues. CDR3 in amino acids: CASSPLAGGVDTQYF. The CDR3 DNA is TGTGCCAGCAGCCCGCTGGCGGGAGGGGTAGATACGCAGTATTTT.

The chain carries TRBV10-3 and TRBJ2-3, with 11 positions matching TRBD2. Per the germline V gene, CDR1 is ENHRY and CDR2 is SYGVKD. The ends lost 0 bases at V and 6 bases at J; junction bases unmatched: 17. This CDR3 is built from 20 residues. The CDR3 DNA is TGTGCCATCAGTGAGTCTAGCGCTCGTGTGACTAGCGGGAAAGCGGATACGCAGTATTTT. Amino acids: CAISESSARVTSGKADTQYF.

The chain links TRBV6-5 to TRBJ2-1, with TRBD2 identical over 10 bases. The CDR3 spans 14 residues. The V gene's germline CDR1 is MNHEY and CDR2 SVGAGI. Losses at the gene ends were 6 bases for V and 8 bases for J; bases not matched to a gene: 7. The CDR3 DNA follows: TGTGCCAGCAGGCGGCTAGCGGGAGTAGATGAGCAGTTCTTC. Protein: CASRRLAGVDEQFF.

CDR3 nucleotides: TGTGCCAGCTCACAGGGGGCTTTGACTGAAGCTTTCTTT. This encodes CASSQGALTEAFF. The V gene is TRBV18, the J gene TRBJ1-1; 7 bases align to TRBD1. Per germline, CDR1 KGHSH and CDR2 LQKENI. Trimming removed 4 bases from V and 5 bases from J; junction bases left unmatched: 4. This CDR3 region has 13 residues.

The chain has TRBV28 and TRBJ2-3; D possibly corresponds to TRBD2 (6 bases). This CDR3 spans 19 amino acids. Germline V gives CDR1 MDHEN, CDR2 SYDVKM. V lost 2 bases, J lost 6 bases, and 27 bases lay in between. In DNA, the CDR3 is TGTGCCAGCAGTTTAGGCTTGCAGGCTAGCGTAGAAGACTATGATACGCAGTATTTT. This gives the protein CASSLGLQASVEDYDTQYF.

CDR3 in DNA: TGTGCCAGCAGTTACGGGACAGCCTCTGGGGCCAACGTCCTGACTTTC. Amino acids: CASSYGTASGANVLTF. The rearrangement links TRBV6-2 or TRBV6-3 to TRBJ2-6; 7 nucleotides line up with TRBD1. Germline trimming cut 2 bases from V and 0 bases from J; bases unmatched to any gene: 1. In germline, CDR1 is MNHEY, CDR2 SVGEGT. This CDR3 comprises 16 residues.

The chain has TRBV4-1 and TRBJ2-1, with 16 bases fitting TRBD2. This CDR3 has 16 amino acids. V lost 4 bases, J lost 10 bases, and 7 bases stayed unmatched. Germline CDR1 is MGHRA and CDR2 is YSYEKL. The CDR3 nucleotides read TGCGCCAGCAGCCCTGCCGGGACTAGCGGGAGGGGGGAGCAGTTCTTC. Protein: CASSPAGTSGRGEQFF.